Presented here are 7 T cell receptor beta chains from one specimen sequenced in a study of early stage breast cancer tumors. Using immunoSEQ multiplex PCR, the repertoire was profiled, and TCRdb retains in-frame clones only, with some absent. Among some 58,000 clones, around three quarters were seen once, and the ten largest hold around 3.2%. The specimen sequenced was blood. The receptors were gathered from a person aged 25-39 years with breast cancer.

This chain links TRBV5-8 with TRBJ2-7, with a possible D match to TRBD2 (6 bases). Trimming left V 1 base short and J 6 bases short, with 14 bases between. The CDR3 is 14 amino acids. Per germline, CDR1 SGHTS and CDR2 YDEGEE. The CDR3 bases are TGTGCCAGCAGCTTGTACAGCGGGTCTTCCGAGCAGTACTTC. Translation gives CASSLYSGSSEQYF.

The chain carries TRBV5-5 and TRBJ1-3; 8 bases are a match to TRBD1. Germline lookup yields CDR1 SGHKS and CDR2 YYEKEE (reference sequence). The V and J ends lost 4 bases and 3 bases, in that order; junction bases with no gene match: 9. The CDR3 has 16 residues. The CDR3 nucleotides read TGTGCCAGCAGCCTCGACAGGGGAGGGAATGGAAACACCATATATTTT. It yields the protein CASSLDRGGNGNTIYF.

The chain employs TRBV18 and TRBJ1-2, with no clear D. Trimming took off 5 bases at V and 2 bases at J, with 15 bases between the two ends. This CDR3 has 15 amino acids. CDR1 KGHSH and CDR2 LQKENI come from the germline V gene. This CDR3 is CASSSRLTDNYGYTF. Here the CDR3 DNA reads TGTGCCAGCTCATCCCGTCTCACAGACAACTATGGCTACACCTTC.

V gene TRBV19 combines with J gene TRBJ1-5, with 7 bases aligning to TRBD1. The CDR3 has 15 amino acids. V was clipped by 3 bases and J by 3 bases; unmatched bases: 5. The germline CDR1 and CDR2 sequences are LNHDA and SQIVND (reference sequence). The CDR3 sequence is CASSMTGRDNQPQHF. The CDR3 nucleotides are TGTGCCAGTAGTATGACAGGGAGGGACAATCAGCCCCAGCATTTT.

The genes are TRBV2 and TRBJ2-7; TRBD2 aligns across 7 bases. This CDR3 has 16 residues. The V segment lost 1 base and the J segment 0 bases; nucleotides outside the gene matches: 6. The germline CDR1 and CDR2 sequences are SNHLY and FYNNEI. CDR3 amino acids: CASSEGAASGSYEQYF. CDR3 sequence (DNA): TGTGCCAGCAGTGAAGGGGCAGCTAGCGGCTCCTACGAGCAGTACTTC. The full variable domain, with the rest looked up from reference TRBV2 and TRBJ2-7, is EPEVTQTPSHQVTQMGQEVILRCVPISNHLYFYWYRQILGQKVEFLVSFYNNEISEKSEIFDDQFSVERPDGSNFTLKIRSTKLEDSAMYFCASSEGAASGSYEQYFGPGTRLTVT.

The rearrangement links TRBV5-1 to TRBJ2-2; tentative D call: TRBD1 (6 bases). Germline CDR1 and CDR2: SGHRS and YFSETQ. V was pared by 2 bases and J by 4 bases, with 15 bases between. The CDR3 totals 16 residues. The CDR3 DNA reads as TGCGCCAGCAGCTTACGGGACACCTCTTTCACCGGGGAGCTGTTTTTT. Protein: CASSLRDTSFTGELFF.

This clone has just one count. This chain connects TRBV6-1 to TRBJ2-1; D is unresolved. CDR1 MNHNS and CDR2 SASEGT come from the germline V gene. The CDR3 runs to 13 residues. Trimming pared 6 bases from V and 4 bases from J, leaving 10 bases between. The DNA for the CDR3 is TGTGCCAGCAGAGACATAAATTACAATGAGCAGTTCTTC. It translates to CASRDINYNEQFF.